This TCR beta chain was profiled in a study of PD-L1 blockade in urothelial cancer. As for the study in general: Individuals in the cohort had been given 0 to 3 earlier chemotherapy regimens.

Assay: immunoSEQ multiplex PCR; the TCRdb copy retains only in-frame clones and omits some. The table has about 130,000 clones, about 82% seen once. As for time point: peripheral blood 6 weeks after treatment start. The material sequenced was PBMCs, taken around atezolizumab (anti-PD-L1) treatment. The clonotype originates from a man in his forties or fifties with urothelial cancer.

This CDR3 reads CASSLGGQGSYEQYF. For the CDR3, the DNA is TGCGCCAGCAGCTTGGGGGGACAGGGAAGCTACGAGCAGTACTTC. The chain has TRBV5-1 and TRBJ2-7; 9 nucleotides agree with TRBD1. J lost 3 bases, V lost 0 bases, and 4 bases had no gene match. This CDR3 is built from 15 residues. CDR1 SGHRS and CDR2 YFSETQ come from the germline V gene.